Listed below are T cell receptor beta chains from one sample, sequenced in a study of cytomegalovirus exposure and HLA in healthy donors. The data were produced by immunoSEQ multiplex PCR, yet TCRdb's version contains in-frame clones alone and is incomplete. This sample's table has approximately 110,000 clones. Sample: PBMCs. The receptors originated from a man aged 50-60 years in good health and CMV-seronegative. Both conserved end residues are part of each CDR3. D genes are given only for firm matches.

D: TRBD1
J: TRBJ1-1
V: TRBV6-1
CDR3: CATVQGANTEAFF
DNA: TGTGCCACCGTACAGGGGGCGAACACTGAAGCTTTCTTT

D: TRBD1
J: TRBJ2-1
V: TRBV14
CDR3: CASSHRDSFYNEQFF
DNA: TGTGCCAGCAGCCATCGGGACAGCTTTTACAATGAGCAGTTCTTC

D: .
J: TRBJ1-5
V: TRBV25-1
CDR3: CASSALGAADQPQHF
DNA: TGTGCCAGCAGTGCCCTCGGAGCTGCTGATCAGCCCCAGCATTTT

D: .
J: TRBJ1-2
V: TRBV30
CDR3: CAWSAERGGRNYGYTF
DNA: TGTGCCTGGAGTGCCGAGCGGGGAGGACGAAACTATGGCTACACCTTC

D: .
J: TRBJ2-4
V: TRBV7-2
CDR3: CASSLGEIKNIQYF
DNA: TGTGCCAGCAGCTTAGGCGAGATCAAAAACATTCAGTACTTC

D: TRBD1
J: TRBJ1-5
V: TRBV2
CDR3: CASSLTGAEQPQHF
DNA: TGTGCCAGCAGTCTTACAGGGGCCGAACAGCCCCAGCATTTT

D: TRBD1
J: TRBJ1-2
V: TRBV19
CDR3: CASTITGAGYTF
DNA: TGTGCCAGTACCATTACAGGGGCCGGCTACACCTTC

D: TRBD2
J: TRBJ2-2
V: TRBV5-5
CDR3: CASSFSGTRASGGELFF
DNA: TGTGCCAGCAGCTTTTCCGGGACTAGGGCCTCAGGCGGGGAGCTGTTTTTT

D: .
J: TRBJ1-6
V: TRBV7-2
CDR3: CASSQVLFGSPLHF
DNA: TGTGCCAGCAGCCAGGTCCTCTTTGGGTCACCCCTCCACTTT

D: .
J: TRBJ1-2
V: TRBV6-5
CDR3: CASSYVRDSGYTF
DNA: TGTGCCAGCAGTTACGTGAGGGACTCCGGCTACACCTTC

D: .
J: TRBJ2-5
V: TRBV2
CDR3: CASSRTPSAETQYF
DNA: TGTGCCAGCTCCCGGACTCCTTCGGCAGAGACCCAGTACTTC

D: TRBD1
J: TRBJ1-1
V: TRBV27
CDR3: CASSTTGLHTEAFF
DNA: TGTGCCAGCAGTACGACAGGGTTGCACACTGAAGCTTTCTTT

D: TRBD1
J: TRBJ1-2
V: TRBV5-4
CDR3: CASTDMGQFNGGYTF
DNA: TGTGCCAGCACCGATATGGGACAGTTCAACGGTGGCTACACCTTC

D: .
J: TRBJ1-6
V: TRBV7-2
CDR3: CASRLRGGEDSPLHF
DNA: TGTGCCAGCAGACTGCGGGGAGGAGAGGATTCACCCCTCCACTTT

D: TRBD1
J: TRBJ1-2
V: TRBV28
CDR3: CASSQASGGAEYGYTF
DNA: TGTGCCAGCAGCCAAGCATCAGGGGGAGCGGAATATGGCTACACCTTC

D: .
J: TRBJ2-7
V: TRBV5-8
CDR3: CASSFPYEQYF
DNA: TGTGCCAGCAGCTTTCCTTATGAGCAGTACTTC

D: .
J: TRBJ2-5
V: TRBV5-1
CDR3: CASSLGGKDRQETQYF
DNA: TGCGCCAGCAGCTTGGGGGGGAAAGACAGGCAAGAGACCCAGTACTTC

D: .
J: TRBJ2-3
V: TRBV4-3
CDR3: CASSRAVAGSTDTQYF
DNA: TGCGCCAGCAGCCGGGCGGTCGCGGGGAGCACAGATACGCAGTATTTT

D: .
J: TRBJ2-5
V: TRBV5-1
CDR3: CASSLASLAETQYF
DNA: TGCGCCAGCAGCTTGGCAAGTCTAGCGGAGACCCAGTACTTC

D: .
J: TRBJ2-1
V: TRBV14
CDR3: CASSQQGGRAYNEQFF
DNA: TGTGCCAGCAGCCAACAGGGGGGCCGGGCCTACAATGAGCAGTTCTTC

D: .
J: TRBJ2-7
V: TRBV9
CDR3: CASSPRLATYEQYF
DNA: TGTGCCAGCAGCCCCCGCTTGGCCACCTACGAGCAGTACTTC

D: .
J: TRBJ1-2
V: TRBV19
CDR3: CASSIVPGRGYTF
DNA: TGTGCCAGTAGTATCGTGCCAGGAAGGGGCTACACCTTC

D: TRBD1
J: TRBJ2-5
V: TRBV7-9
CDR3: CASSRPDRELQETQYF
DNA: TGTGCCAGCAGCCGGCCCGACAGGGAGCTCCAAGAGACCCAGTACTTC

D: TRBD2
J: TRBJ2-1
V: TRBV7-8
CDR3: CASSQSGSYNEQFF
DNA: TGTGCCAGCAGCCAGAGCGGGAGTTACAATGAGCAGTTCTTC

D: .
J: TRBJ1-2
V: TRBV15
CDR3: CATSRGTVYGYTF
DNA: TGTGCCACCAGCAGAGGGACAGTCTATGGCTACACCTTC

D: .
J: TRBJ2-2
V: TRBV7-2
CDR3: CASSSRGPRSTGELFF
DNA: TGTGCCAGCAGCTCCCGTGGCCCACGGAGCACCGGGGAGCTGTTTTTT

D: .
J: TRBJ2-7
V: TRBV5-1
CDR3: CASSLDESPYEQYF
DNA: TGCGCCAGCAGCCTGGACGAGTCGCCCTACGAGCAGTACTTC

D: TRBD2
J: TRBJ2-3
V: TRBV11-2
CDR3: CASSPSGGADTQYF
DNA: TGTGCCAGCAGCCCCAGCGGGGGGGCCGATACGCAGTATTTT

D: .
J: TRBJ1-2
V: TRBV6-6
CDR3: CASSSEGVEYGYTF
DNA: TGTGCCAGCAGTTCGGAAGGGGTTGAGTATGGCTACACCTTC

D: .
J: TRBJ1-2
V: TRBV6-1
CDR3: CASSLSSGGYTF
DNA: TGTGCCAGCAGCCTGTCTTCGGGTGGCTACACCTTC

D: TRBD2
J: TRBJ2-5
V: TRBV5-6
CDR3: CASSLLAGGPETQYF
DNA: TGTGCCAGCAGCTTGCTAGCGGGAGGGCCGGAGACCCAGTACTTC

D: TRBD1
J: TRBJ1-4
V: TRBV4-1
CDR3: CASSRLGTGAEKLFF
DNA: TGCGCCAGCAGCCGACTAGGGACAGGGGCTGAAAAACTGTTTTTT

D: .
J: TRBJ2-7
V: TRBV4-2
CDR3: CASSQAGREQYF
DNA: TGTGCCAGCAGCCAAGCAGGGCGCGAGCAGTACTTC

D: TRBD2
J: TRBJ2-3
V: TRBV29-1
CDR3: CSVPVAGGIDTQYF
DNA: TGCAGCGTTCCTGTAGCGGGAGGAATAGATACGCAGTATTTT

D: TRBD2
J: TRBJ2-5
V: TRBV5-8
CDR3: CASSLLIAGPQETQYF
DNA: TGTGCCAGCAGCTTGTTGATAGCGGGCCCACAAGAGACCCAGTACTTC

D: TRBD1
J: TRBJ2-2
V: TRBV11-3
CDR3: CASSARQGKNTGELFF
DNA: TGTGCCAGCAGCGCACGACAGGGAAAGAACACCGGGGAGCTGTTTTTT

D: TRBD2
J: TRBJ2-2
V: TRBV5-1
CDR3: CASSLDGASGTGELFF
DNA: TGCGCCAGCAGCTTGGATGGGGCTAGCGGCACCGGGGAGCTGTTTTTT

D: .
J: TRBJ2-1
V: TRBV12-5
CDR3: CASGLVPSNEQFF
DNA: TGTGCTAGTGGTTTGGTTCCGAGCAATGAGCAGTTCTTC

D: .
J: TRBJ1-1
V: TRBV27
CDR3: CASSLQYMNTEAFF
DNA: TGTGCCAGCAGTCTTCAGTACATGAACACTGAAGCTTTCTTT

D: .
J: TRBJ1-1
V: TRBV19
CDR3: CALRDSWGTEAFF
DNA: TGTGCCCTGCGAGACAGTTGGGGAACTGAAGCTTTCTTT

D: TRBD2
J: TRBJ2-3
V: TRBV13
CDR3: CASSLDRVAGTTDTQYF
DNA: TGTGCCAGCAGCTTAGATAGGGTAGCGGGGACCACAGATACGCAGTATTTT

D: .
J: TRBJ2-2
V: TRBV27
CDR3: CASSRGTQVAGELFF
DNA: TGTGCCAGCAGTCGTGGGACTCAGGTCGCCGGGGAGCTGTTTTTT

D: TRBD1
J: TRBJ2-6
V: TRBV19
CDR3: CASSPGQGAGANVLTF
DNA: TGTGCCAGTAGTCCAGGACAGGGGGCTGGGGCCAACGTCCTGACTTTC

D: .
J: TRBJ1-1
V: TRBV6-5
CDR3: CASSYGRNTEAFF
DNA: TGTGCCAGCAGTTACGGCCGGAACACTGAAGCTTTCTTT